This T cell receptor beta chain was obtained from a study of blood T cell repertoires in COVID-19. Study-level information: Samples representing acute and convalescent COVID-19 were sourced from the United States, Italy and Spain.

Either two negative PCRs, clearance, or symptom resolution qualified Cohort 3 donors as recovered. Methods used by the authors: Estimation of nucleated cell counts relied on the amplification of reference gene primers. Sequencing was performed with immunoSEQ multiplex PCR; in TCRdb, only in-frame clones are kept and a portion is missing. The D gene and trimming were derived from the DNA, and the V and J assignments and clone size from that table. Among 190,000 or so clones listed, 86% were seen once. The ends were cut back, 6 bases at V and 1 base at J, with 11 bases in the middle. The CDR3 has 13 residues. Germline CDR1 SGHDT, CDR2 YYEEEE.

The TCR comes from a woman in her twenties or thirties who had recovered from COVID-19. The sample was PBMCs or T cells enriched from blood (not recorded which). The J gene is TRBJ2-7, the V gene TRBV5-6, with a tentative D call TRBD2 (5 bases). CDR3 sequence: CASTLPGSYEQYF. For the CDR3, the DNA is TGTGCCAGCACCCTTCCGGGGTCCTACGAGCAGTACTTC.